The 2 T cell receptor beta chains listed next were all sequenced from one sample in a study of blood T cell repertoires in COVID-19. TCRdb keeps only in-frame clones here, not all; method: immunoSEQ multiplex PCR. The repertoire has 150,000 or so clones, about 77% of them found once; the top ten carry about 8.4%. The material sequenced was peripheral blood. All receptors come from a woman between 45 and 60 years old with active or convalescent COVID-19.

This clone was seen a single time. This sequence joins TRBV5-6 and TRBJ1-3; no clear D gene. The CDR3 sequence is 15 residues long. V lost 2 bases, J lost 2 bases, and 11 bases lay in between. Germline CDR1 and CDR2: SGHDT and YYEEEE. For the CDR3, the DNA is TGTGCCAGCAGCTTCAAATCAGGTCCTGGAAACACCATATATTTT. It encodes CASSFKSGPGNTIYF.

CDR3 nucleotides: TGTGCCAGCAGTTTAACTAGTGGGGTTTACAATGAGCAGTTCTTC. Amino acids: CASSLTSGVYNEQFF. The rearrangement uses TRBV28 and TRBJ2-1; D is possibly TRBD2 (5 bases). CDR3 size: 15 residues. Trimming cost V 2 bases and J 4 bases, with 12 bases left between them. CDR1 is MDHEN and CDR2 is SYDVKM in the germline V gene.